Listed below are T cell receptor beta chains from one sample, sequenced in a study of beta chain features in type 1 diabetes. Sequencing used immunoSEQ multiplex PCR; TCRdb keeps in-frame clones, though not all of them. The repertoire has about 27,000 clones, roughly three fifths of them found once; the top ten carry approximately 1.6%. The material sequenced was Tregs from blood. All receptors come from a woman in her late teens or twenties with type 1 diabetes. Each CDR3 is given with its conserved first and last residue. D genes are given only for firm matches. Rows may omit the clone size; those that give it use once, few, many or a size class.

>-|TRBJ2-5|TRBV7-9|-
CASSLVGARTQYF
TGTGCCAGCAGCTTAGTTGGGGCTCGGACCCAGTACTTC
>-|TRBJ2-5|TRBV30|TRBD1
CAWGSGQGLKETQYF
TGTGCCTGGGGGTCGGGACAGGGTCTTAAAGAGACCCAGTACTTC
>-|TRBJ2-2|TRBV4-3|-
CASSQDPQTMNTGELFF
TGCGCCAGCAGCCAAGATCCCCAAACTATGAACACCGGGGAGCTGTTTTTT
>-|TRBJ2-3|TRBV7-2|TRBD2
CASSRLAGDTQYF
TGTGCCAGCAGCCGACTAGCGGGAGATACGCAGTATTTT
>few|TRBJ2-5|TRBV7-3|TRBD2
CASSLGGDPLETQYF
TGTGCCAGCAGCTTAGGGGGGGACCCCTTAGAGACCCAGTACTTC
>-|TRBJ2-4|TRBV7-2|-
CASSFSDSQGHIQYF
TGTGCCAGCAGCTTTTCGGACAGCCAAGGGCACATTCAGTACTTC
>-|TRBJ1-2|TRBV7-9|-
CASSSQGLNYGYTF
TGTGCCAGCAGCTCTCAGGGGCTCAACTATGGCTACACCTTC
>-|TRBJ2-1|TRBV9|TRBD2
CASSLRGTSTTEQFF
TGTGCCAGCAGCCTGAGGGGGACTAGTACGACGGAGCAGTTCTTC
>few|TRBJ2-1|TRBV2|TRBD2
CASKPSSGRVGEQFF
TGTGCCAGCAAGCCCTCTAGCGGGAGGGTAGGTGAGCAGTTCTTC
>-|TRBJ1-5|TRBV7-9|-
CASSPGTGNQPQHF
TGTGCCAGCAGCCCCGGCACAGGCAATCAGCCCCAGCATTTT
>few|TRBJ1-5|TRBV19|TRBD1
CASSMSRTGGAGQPQHF
TGTGCCAGTAGTATGAGCCGGACAGGGGGCGCCGGTCAGCCCCAGCATTTT
>-|TRBJ2-1|TRBV5-4|TRBD2
CASSLVRLAGGNEQFF
TGTGCCAGCAGCTTGGTTAGACTAGCGGGGGGGAATGAGCAGTTCTTC